The 4 T cell receptor beta chains reported below all come from one sample, sequenced in a study of breast tumors, draining lymph nodes, adjacent tissues. TCRdb redid the calling of the multiplex PCR reads with MiXCR, one entry per CDR3 protein. The data show about 110,000 distinct CDR3 sequences, around 30% seen once. Samples came from axillary lymph nodes draining the breast cancer. Sequencing used axillary lymph node tissue. These receptors all come from a female donor with breast cancer. Some clones in this sample may be carry-over from other donors' samples.

Concerning this clonotype: As the CDR3 is not closed by the conserved phenylalanine or tryptophan, this likely results from a read error. This chain joins TRBV5-1 and TRBJ1-4; D is ambiguous. From germline, CDR1 is SGHRS and CDR2 YFSETQ. The CDR3 length is 14 residues. This CDR3 reads CASSETAYNEKLFS. The CDR3 nucleotides are TGCGCTAGCAGCGAAACAGCTTATAATGAAAAACTGTTTTCT.

This clonotype was detected many times. The CDR3 sequence is CASSDLAGGLETQYF. Here the CDR3 DNA reads TGTGCCAGCAGTGACCTAGCGGGAGGATTAGAGACCCAGTACTTC. This chain uses TRBV2 with TRBJ2-5; 11 nucleotides agree with TRBD2. The CDR3 length is 15 residues. Losses at the gene ends were 3 bases for V and 4 bases for J; bases not matched to a gene: 4. The germline V gene encodes CDR1 SNHLY and CDR2 FYNNEI.

This clonotype was seen many times. V usage is TRBV28 and J usage is TRBJ2-7; D gene unclear. Trimming removed 2 bases at V and 4 bases at J, with 6 bases between. The germline V gene has CDR1 MDHEN and CDR2 SYDVKM. This CDR3 comprises 12 residues. The CDR3 nucleotides are TGTGCCAGCAGTTTAAAGGGATACGAGCAGTACTTC. Protein: CASSLKGYEQYF.

This clonotype was found many times. The chain employs TRBV5-8 and TRBJ2-3; TRBD1 matches at 8 bases. Germline lookup yields CDR1 SGHTS and CDR2 YDEGEE. The trim removed 4 bases at V and 3 bases at J, leaving 4 bases unmatched. The CDR3 runs 14 residues. CDR3 sequence: CASSLRTGTDTQYF. The CDR3 coding sequence is TGTGCCAGCAGCCTCCGGACAGGGACAGATACGCAGTATTTT.